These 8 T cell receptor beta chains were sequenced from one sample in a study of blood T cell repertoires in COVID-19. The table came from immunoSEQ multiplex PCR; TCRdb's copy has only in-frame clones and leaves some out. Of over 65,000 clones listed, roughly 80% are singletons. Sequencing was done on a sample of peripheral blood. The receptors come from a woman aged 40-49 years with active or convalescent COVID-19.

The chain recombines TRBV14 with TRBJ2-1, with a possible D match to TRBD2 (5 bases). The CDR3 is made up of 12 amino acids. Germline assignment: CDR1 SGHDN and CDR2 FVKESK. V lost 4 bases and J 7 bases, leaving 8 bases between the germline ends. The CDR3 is CASSRSGNEQFF. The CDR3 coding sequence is TGTGCCAGCAGCCGCTCGGGGAATGAGCAGTTCTTC.

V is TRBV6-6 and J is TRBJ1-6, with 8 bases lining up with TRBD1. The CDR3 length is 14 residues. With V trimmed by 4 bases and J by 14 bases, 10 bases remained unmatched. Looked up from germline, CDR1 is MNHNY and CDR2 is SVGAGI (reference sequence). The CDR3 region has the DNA TGTGCCAGCAGTTTCGGACAGGGCTCCCCCACCCTCCACTTT. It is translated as CASSFGQGSPTLHF.

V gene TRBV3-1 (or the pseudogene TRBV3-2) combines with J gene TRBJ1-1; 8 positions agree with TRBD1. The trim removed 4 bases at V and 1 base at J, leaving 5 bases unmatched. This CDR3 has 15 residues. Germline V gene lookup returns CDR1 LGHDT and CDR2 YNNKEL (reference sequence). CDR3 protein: CASSPGTGANTEAFF. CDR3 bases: TGTGCCAGCAGCCCTGGGACAGGTGCGAACACTGAAGCTTTCTTT.

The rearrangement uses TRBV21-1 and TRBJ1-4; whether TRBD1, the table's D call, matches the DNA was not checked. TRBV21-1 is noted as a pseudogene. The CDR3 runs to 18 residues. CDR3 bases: TGTGCCAGCAGCAAAGAGACGACAGGGAAGAAGGAGAATGAAAAACTGTTTTTT. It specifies CASSKETTGKKENEKLFF.

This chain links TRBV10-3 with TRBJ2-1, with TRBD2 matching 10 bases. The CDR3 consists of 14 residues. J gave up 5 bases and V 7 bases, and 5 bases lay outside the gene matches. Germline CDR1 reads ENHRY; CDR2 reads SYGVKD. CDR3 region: CAITQRGGDNEQFF. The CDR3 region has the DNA TGTGCCATCACCCAGCGGGGGGGGGACAATGAGCAGTTCTTC.

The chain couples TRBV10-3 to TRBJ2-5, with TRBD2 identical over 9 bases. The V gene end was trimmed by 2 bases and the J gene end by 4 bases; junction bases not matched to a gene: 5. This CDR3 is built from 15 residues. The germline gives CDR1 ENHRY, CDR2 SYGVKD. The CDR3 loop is CAISEPAGGRETQYF. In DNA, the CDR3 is TGTGCCATCAGTGAGCCAGCGGGAGGCCGAGAGACCCAGTACTTC.

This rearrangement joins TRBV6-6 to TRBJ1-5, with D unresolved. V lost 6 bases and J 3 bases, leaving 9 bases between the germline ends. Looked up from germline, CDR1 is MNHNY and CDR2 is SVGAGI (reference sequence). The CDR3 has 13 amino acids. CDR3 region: CASRNTNNQPQHF. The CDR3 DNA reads TGTGCCAGCAGGAACACCAACAATCAGCCCCAGCATTTT.

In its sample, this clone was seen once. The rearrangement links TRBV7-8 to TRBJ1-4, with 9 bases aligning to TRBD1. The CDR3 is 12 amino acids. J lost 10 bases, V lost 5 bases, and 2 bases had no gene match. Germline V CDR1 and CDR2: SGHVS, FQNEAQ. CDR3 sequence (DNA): TGTGCCAGCAGCAAGGGACAGGGAAAACTGTTTTTT. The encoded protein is CASSKGQGKLFF.